One TCR beta chain is described in this entry. Its target is not known. This specimen belongs to a study of PD-1 blockade in classical Hodgkin lymphoma. Relapses following autologous stem cell transplantation were seen in all patients, with brentuximab vedotin exposure varying. Patients' outcomes at their best amounted to complete response, partial response or progressive disease. Germline lookup yields CDR1 SNHLY and CDR2 FYNNEI. The length of the CDR3 is 13 residues. The J segment lost 5 bases and the V segment lost 4 bases, leaving 3 bases of the junction unmatched. Study results and limitations: Reports indicated that newly diagnosed patients had lower baseline TCR diversity than healthy donors did. Only CD4+ TCR diversity, not CD8+, had risen significantly by C4D1. Baseline diversity in complete responders resembled that of newly diagnosed patients.

Generated by immunoSEQ multiplex PCR, the TCRdb table keeps only in-frame clones and is missing some. The data show tens of thousands of clones, roughly 66% seen once. This chain joins TRBV2 and TRBJ1-1, with 8 bases aligning to TRBD1. Sequenced material: peripheral blood mononuclear cells (PBMCs), taken before the second cycle of nivolumab. The source of this sequence is a human donor with classical Hodgkin lymphoma. CDR3 nucleotides: TGTGCCAGCAGTGGACAGGGGAGTACTGAAGCTTTCTTT. As protein: CASSGQGSTEAFF.